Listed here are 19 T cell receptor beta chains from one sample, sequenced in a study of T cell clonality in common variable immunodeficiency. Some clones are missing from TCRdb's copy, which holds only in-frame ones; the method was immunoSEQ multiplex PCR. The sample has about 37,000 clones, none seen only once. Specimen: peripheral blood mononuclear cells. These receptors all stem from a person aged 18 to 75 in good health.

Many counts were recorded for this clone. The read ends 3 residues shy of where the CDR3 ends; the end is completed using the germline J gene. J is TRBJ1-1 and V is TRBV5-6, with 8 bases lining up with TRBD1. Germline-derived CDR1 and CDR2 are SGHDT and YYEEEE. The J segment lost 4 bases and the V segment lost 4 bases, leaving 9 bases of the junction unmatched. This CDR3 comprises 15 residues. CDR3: CASSRRSGGRTEAFF. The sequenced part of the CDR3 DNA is TGTGCCAGCAGCCGCAGGTCAGGGGGCCGCACTGAA.

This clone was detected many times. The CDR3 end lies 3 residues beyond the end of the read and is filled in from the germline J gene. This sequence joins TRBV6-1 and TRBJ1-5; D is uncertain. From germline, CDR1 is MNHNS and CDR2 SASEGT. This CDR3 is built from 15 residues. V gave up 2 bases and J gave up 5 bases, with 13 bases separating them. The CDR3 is CASSEMSRGHQPQHF. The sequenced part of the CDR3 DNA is TGTGCCAGCAGTGAAATGAGCCGGGGTCATCAGCCC.

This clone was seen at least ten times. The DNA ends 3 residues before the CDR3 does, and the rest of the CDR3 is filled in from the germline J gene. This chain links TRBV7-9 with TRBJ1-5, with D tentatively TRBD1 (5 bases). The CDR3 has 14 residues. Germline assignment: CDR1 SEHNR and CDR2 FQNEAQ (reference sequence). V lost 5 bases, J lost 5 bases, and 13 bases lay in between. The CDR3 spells CASSDDSFYQPQHF. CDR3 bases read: TGTGCCAGCAGCGATGACAGTTTCTATCAGCCC. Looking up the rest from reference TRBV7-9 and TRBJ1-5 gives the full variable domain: DTGVSQNPRHKITKRGQNVTFRCDPISEHNRLYWYRQTLGQGPEFLTYFQNEAQLEKSRLLSDRFSAERPKGSFSTLEIQRTEQGDSAMYLCASSDDSFYQPQHFGDGTRLSIL.

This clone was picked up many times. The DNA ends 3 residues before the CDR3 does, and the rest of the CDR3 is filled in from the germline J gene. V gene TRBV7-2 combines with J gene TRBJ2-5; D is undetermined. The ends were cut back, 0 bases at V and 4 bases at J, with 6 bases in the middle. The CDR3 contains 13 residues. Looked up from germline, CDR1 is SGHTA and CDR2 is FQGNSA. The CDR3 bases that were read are TGTGCCAGCAGCTTAGCTAGTGCAGAGACC. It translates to CASSLASAET. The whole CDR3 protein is CASSLASAETQYF. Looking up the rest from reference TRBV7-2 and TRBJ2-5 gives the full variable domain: GAGVSQSPSNKVTEKGKDVELRCDPISGHTALYWYRQSLGQGLEFLIYFQGNSAPDKSGLPSDRFSAERTGGSVSTLTIQRTQQEDSAVYLCASSLASAETQYFGPGTRLLVL.

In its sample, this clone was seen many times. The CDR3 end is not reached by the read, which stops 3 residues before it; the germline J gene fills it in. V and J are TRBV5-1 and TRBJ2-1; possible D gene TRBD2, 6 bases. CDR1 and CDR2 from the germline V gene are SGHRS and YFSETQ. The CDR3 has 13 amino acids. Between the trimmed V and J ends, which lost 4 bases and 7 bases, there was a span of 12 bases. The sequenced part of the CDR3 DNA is TGCGCCAGCAGCCCGGCGGGATTGAATGAG. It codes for CASSPAGLNE. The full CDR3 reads CASSPAGLNEQFF. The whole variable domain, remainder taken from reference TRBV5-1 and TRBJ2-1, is KAGVTQTPRYLIKTRGQQVTLSCSPISGHRSVSWYQQTPGQGLQFLFEYFSETQRNKGNFPGRFSGRQFSNSRSEMNVSTLELGDSALYLCASSPAGLNEQFFGPGTRLTVL.

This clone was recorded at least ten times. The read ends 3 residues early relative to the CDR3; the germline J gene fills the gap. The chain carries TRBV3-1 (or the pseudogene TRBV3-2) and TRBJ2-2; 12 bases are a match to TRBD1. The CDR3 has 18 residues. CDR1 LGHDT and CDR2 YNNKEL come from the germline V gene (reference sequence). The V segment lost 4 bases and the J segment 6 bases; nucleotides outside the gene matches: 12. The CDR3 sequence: CASSPTGQGASLPGELFF. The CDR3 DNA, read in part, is TGTGCCAGCAGCCCGACGGGACAGGGGGCATCACTCCCCGGGGAG.

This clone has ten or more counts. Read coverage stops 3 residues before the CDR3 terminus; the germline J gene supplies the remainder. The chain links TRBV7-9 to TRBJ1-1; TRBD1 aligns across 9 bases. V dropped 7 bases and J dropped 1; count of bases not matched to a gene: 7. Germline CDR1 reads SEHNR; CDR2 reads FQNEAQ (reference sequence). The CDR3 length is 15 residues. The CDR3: CASTSPGQGNTEAFF. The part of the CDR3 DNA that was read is TGTGCCAGCACCTCGCCGGGACAGGGGAACACTGAA.

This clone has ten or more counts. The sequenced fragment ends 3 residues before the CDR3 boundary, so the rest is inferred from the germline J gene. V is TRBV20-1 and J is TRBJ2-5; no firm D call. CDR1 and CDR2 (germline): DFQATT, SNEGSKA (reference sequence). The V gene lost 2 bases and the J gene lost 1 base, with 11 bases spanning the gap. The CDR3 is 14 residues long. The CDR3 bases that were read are TGCAGTGCTAGATCATCCCGGGTCCAAGAGACC. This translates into CSARSSRVQET. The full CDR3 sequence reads CSARSSRVQETQYF.

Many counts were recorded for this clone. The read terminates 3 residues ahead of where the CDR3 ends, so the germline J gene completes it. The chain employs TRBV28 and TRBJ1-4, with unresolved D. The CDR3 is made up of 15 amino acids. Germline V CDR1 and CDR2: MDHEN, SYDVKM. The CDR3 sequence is CASSPPYAGGGKLFF. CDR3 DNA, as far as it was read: TGTGCCAGCAGTCCCCCGTACGCGGGCGGAGGGAAA.

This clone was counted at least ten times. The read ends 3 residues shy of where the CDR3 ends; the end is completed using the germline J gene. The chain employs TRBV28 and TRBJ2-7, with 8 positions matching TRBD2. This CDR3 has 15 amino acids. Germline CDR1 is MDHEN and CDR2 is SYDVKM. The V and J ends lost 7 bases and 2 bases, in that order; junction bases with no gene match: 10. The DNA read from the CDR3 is TGTGCCAGCACCCCGGGGGGGACTGTCACCTACGAG. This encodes CASTPGGTVTYE. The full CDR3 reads CASTPGGTVTYEQYF.

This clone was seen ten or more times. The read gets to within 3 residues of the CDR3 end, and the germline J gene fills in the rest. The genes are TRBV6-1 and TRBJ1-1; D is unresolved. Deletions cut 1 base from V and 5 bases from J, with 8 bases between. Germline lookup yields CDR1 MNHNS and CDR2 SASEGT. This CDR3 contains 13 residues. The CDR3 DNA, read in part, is TGTGCCAGCAGTGAAGAAACAGTTACTGAA. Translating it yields CASSEETVTE. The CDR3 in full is CASSEETVTEAFF.

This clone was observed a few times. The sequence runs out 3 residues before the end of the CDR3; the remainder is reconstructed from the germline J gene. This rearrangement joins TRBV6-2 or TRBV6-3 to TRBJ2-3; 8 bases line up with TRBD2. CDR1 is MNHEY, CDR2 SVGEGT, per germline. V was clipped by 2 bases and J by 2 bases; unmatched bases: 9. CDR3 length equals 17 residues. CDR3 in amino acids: CASSYPERGILTDTQYF. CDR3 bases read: TGTGCCAGCAGTTACCCAGAGCGGGGGATACTCACAGATACG.

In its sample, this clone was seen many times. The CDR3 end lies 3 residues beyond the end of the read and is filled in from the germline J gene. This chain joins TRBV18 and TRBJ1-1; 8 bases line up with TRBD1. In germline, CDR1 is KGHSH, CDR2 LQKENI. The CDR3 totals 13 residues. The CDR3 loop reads CASSPGTGLEAFF. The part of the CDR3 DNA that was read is TGTGCCAGCTCACCCGGGACAGGCCTAGAA.

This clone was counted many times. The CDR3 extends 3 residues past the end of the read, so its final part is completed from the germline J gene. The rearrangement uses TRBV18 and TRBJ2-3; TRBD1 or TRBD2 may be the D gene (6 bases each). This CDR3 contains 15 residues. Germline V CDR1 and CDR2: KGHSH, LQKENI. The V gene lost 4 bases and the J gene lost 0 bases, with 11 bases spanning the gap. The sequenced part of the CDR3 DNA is TGTGCCAGCTCACGCGGGACACCGAGCACAGATACG. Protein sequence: CASSRGTPSTDT. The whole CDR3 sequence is CASSRGTPSTDTQYF.

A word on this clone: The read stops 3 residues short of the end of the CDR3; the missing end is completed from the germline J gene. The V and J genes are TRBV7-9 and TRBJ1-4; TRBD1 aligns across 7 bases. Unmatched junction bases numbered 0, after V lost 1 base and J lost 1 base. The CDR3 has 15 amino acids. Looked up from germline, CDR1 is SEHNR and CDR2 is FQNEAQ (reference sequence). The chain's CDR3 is CASSLDRGTNEKLFF. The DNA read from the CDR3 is TGTGCCAGCAGCTTAGACAGGGGAACTAATGAAAAA.

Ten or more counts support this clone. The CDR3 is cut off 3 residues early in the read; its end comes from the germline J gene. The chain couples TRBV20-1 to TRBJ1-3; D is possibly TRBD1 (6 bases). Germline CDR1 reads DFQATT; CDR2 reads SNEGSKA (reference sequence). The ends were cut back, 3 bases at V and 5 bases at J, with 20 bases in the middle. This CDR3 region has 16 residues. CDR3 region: CSASPASGGARNTIYF. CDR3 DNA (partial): TGCAGTGCTAGTCCCGCCTCGGGGGGGGCCAGAAACACC.

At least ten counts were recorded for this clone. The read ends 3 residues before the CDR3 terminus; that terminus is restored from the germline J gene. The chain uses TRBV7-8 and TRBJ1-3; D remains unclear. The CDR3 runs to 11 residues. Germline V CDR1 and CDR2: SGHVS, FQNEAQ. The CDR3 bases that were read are TGTGCCATCCCCGGTGAGCGGGAT. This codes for CAIPGERD. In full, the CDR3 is CAIPGERDIYF.

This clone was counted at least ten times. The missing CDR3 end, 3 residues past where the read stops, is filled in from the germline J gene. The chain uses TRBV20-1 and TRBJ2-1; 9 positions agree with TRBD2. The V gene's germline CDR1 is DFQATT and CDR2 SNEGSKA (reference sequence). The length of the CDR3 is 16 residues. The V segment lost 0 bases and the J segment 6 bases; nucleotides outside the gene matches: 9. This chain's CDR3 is CSARDFSGRSGNEQFF. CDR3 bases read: TGCAGTGCTAGAGATTTCAGCGGGAGGTCAGGCAATGAG.

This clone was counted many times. The covered CDR3 bases are TGTGCCAGCAGTTTTAGAGCCGGGGAG. Translation gives CASSFRAGE. The whole CDR3 reads CASSFRAGELFF. The V and J genes are TRBV12-3 or TRBV12-4 and TRBJ2-2, with no clear D. The read finishes 3 residues shy of the CDR3 end, and the germline J gene is used to complete it. V lost 3 bases to trimming and J lost 6 bases, with 5 bases between them. There are 12 residues in the CDR3.